The 17 T cell receptor beta chains listed next were all sequenced from one sample in a study of neoadjuvant nivolumab and ipilimumab in lung cancer. Profiling relied on immunoSEQ multiplex PCR, and the TCRdb table lists in-frame clones only, not all of them. The sample includes about 18,000 clones, 75% to 85% of them seen just once. The specimen comprised tumor tissue, sampled after neoadjuvant nivolumab, alone or with ipilimumab, at or shortly before surgery. The receptors here all came from an adult with non-small cell lung cancer.

This clone has just a few counts. The chain recombines TRBV4-1 with TRBJ1-1, with 8 bases matching TRBD1. The V segment lost 4 bases and the J segment 0 bases; nucleotides outside the gene matches: 10. Per the germline V gene, CDR1 is MGHRA and CDR2 is YSYEKL. This CDR3 is built from 17 residues. CDR3 region: CASSPQGASLLNTEAFF. CDR3 bases: TGCGCCAGCAGCCCCCAGGGGGCCTCCCTTTTGAACACTGAAGCTTTCTTT.

The J gene is TRBJ2-7, the V gene TRBV27; D is unclear. Trimming left V 7 bases short and J 3 bases short, with 10 bases between. The CDR3 sequence is 12 residues long. Germline CDR1 and CDR2: MNHEY and SMNVEV (reference sequence). The CDR3 DNA sequence: TGTGCCAGCACCTTTGGAGACTACGAGCAGTACTTC. It translates to CASTFGDYEQYF.

The V and J genes are TRBV28 and TRBJ2-7; 10 positions match TRBD2. The CDR3 loop spans 17 amino acids. Germline V gene data show CDR1 as MDHEN and CDR2 as SYDVKM. Germline trimming cut 5 bases from V and 2 bases from J; bases unmatched to any gene: 12. CDR3 loop: CASSEVPASGRPYEQYF. CDR3 DNA: TGTGCCAGCAGTGAAGTCCCGGCTAGCGGGAGACCCTACGAGCAGTACTTC.

This chain uses TRBV7-9 with TRBJ1-2; TRBD1 matches at 10 bases. The CDR3 length is 15 residues. Germline CDR1 reads SEHNR; CDR2 reads FQNEAQ (reference sequence). Losses at the gene ends were 5 bases for V and 8 bases for J; bases not matched to a gene: 11. The CDR3 nucleotides are TGTGCCAGCAGCCCCACCCCGGGGACAGGGGTAGGCTACACCTTC. Protein sequence: CASSPTPGTGVGYTF.

The V call is TRBV2, the J call TRBJ2-5, with D possibly called TRBD1 or TRBD2 (5 bases each). CDR1 and CDR2 from the germline V gene are SNHLY and FYNNEI. The CDR3 has 15 residues. V dropped 6 bases and J dropped 1 base, with 15 bases sitting between them. The CDR3 DNA reads as TGTGCCAGCAGGGCCGGGACCTTAGCCCAAGAGACCCAGTACTTC. It encodes CASRAGTLAQETQYF.

V is TRBV11-2 and J is TRBJ1-1; D is unresolved. Trimming shortened V by 8 bases and J by 2 bases, and 15 bases separated the two germline ends. Germline V lookup: CDR1 SGHAT, CDR2 FQNNGV. CDR3 length: 14 amino acids. This CDR3 reads CASGKNFLNTEAFF. CDR3 nucleotides: TGTGCCAGCGGCAAAAATTTTCTTAACACTGAAGCTTTCTTT.

The chain employs TRBV6-5 and TRBJ2-7, with 10 nucleotides matching TRBD2. Germline V CDR1 and CDR2: MNHEY, SVGAGI. The CDR3 runs to 14 residues. V trimming: 7 bases; J trimming: 4 bases; junction bases outside the gene matches: 7. The CDR3 reads CASIISGRGYEQYF. CDR3 DNA: TGTGCCAGCATAATAAGCGGGAGGGGGTACGAGCAGTACTTC.

This rearrangement joins TRBV29-1 to TRBJ1-5; unclear D gene. Germline CDR1 SQVTM, CDR2 ANQGSEA. The CDR3 sequence is 13 residues long. V was clipped by 5 bases and J by 3 bases, with 11 bases between them. The CDR3 protein is CSVSIGINQPQHF. In nucleotides, the CDR3 is TGCAGCGTTTCCATAGGGATCAATCAGCCCCAGCATTTT.

The chain has TRBV6-5 and TRBJ2-1, with D tentatively TRBD2 (6 bases). This CDR3 region has 15 residues. Germline assignment: CDR1 MNHEY and CDR2 SVGAGI. V dropped 2 bases and J dropped 4 bases, with 12 bases sitting between them. CDR3 in amino acids: CASSYGGIRYNEQFF. Here the CDR3 DNA reads TGTGCCAGCAGTTACGGCGGGATAAGGTACAATGAGCAGTTCTTC.

V usage is TRBV18 and J usage is TRBJ2-2; 10 bases match TRBD1. The CDR3 runs to 15 residues. CDR1 and CDR2 (germline): KGHSH, LQKENI. Germline trimming cut 6 bases from V and 4 bases from J; bases unmatched to any gene: 5. Here the CDR3 reads CASSAGQGSTGELFF. CDR3 in DNA: TGTGCCAGCTCGGCGGGACAGGGGTCCACCGGGGAGCTGTTTTTT. The complete variable domain, with remaining parts taken from reference TRBV18 and TRBJ2-2, reads NAGVMQNPRHLVRRRGQEARLRCSPMKGHSHVYWYRQLPEEGLKFMVYLQKENIIDESGMPKERFSAEFPKEGPSILRIQQVVRGDSAAYFCASSAGQGSTGELFFGEGSRLTVL.

The V gene is TRBV5-1, the J gene TRBJ2-7; tentatively, D is TRBD1 (6 bases). The CDR3 has 15 amino acids. Germline V gene sequence: CDR1 SGHRS, CDR2 YFSETQ. Trimming shortened V by 4 bases and J by 2 bases, and 16 bases separated the two germline ends. The CDR3 nucleotides read TGCGCCAGCAGCCAGGAACAGGGTTGGCCCTACGAGCAGTACTTC. This codes for CASSQEQGWPYEQYF.

The CDR3, as DNA: TGTGCCACCAGCACCAGGGCTAGTAGCGGGGAGCTGTTTTTT. Translating gives CATSTRASSGELFF. The rearrangement joins TRBV15 to TRBJ2-2, with a possible D match to TRBD1 (5 bases). V was trimmed by 4 bases and J by 7 bases, leaving 13 bases between them. Germline V CDR1 and CDR2: LNHNV, YYDKDF (reference sequence). CDR3 length: 14 residues.

The rearrangement joins TRBV28 to TRBJ2-5; tentative D call: TRBD1 (5 bases). This CDR3 comprises 16 residues. Germline CDR1 reads MDHEN; CDR2 reads SYDVKM. V was shortened by 3 bases and J by 3 bases, with 17 bases between the two germline ends. CDR3 amino acids: CASSFLSGRVEETQYF. CDR3 sequence (DNA): TGTGCCAGCAGTTTTTTATCAGGGCGTGTAGAAGAGACCCAGTACTTC.

The V and J genes are TRBV5-1 and TRBJ2-3; the D gene is possibly TRBD2 (6 bases). With 1 base removed from V and 2 bases from J, the gap between germline ends came to 14 bases. This CDR3 is built from 16 residues. Germline CDR1 SGHRS, CDR2 YFSETQ. The CDR3 DNA sequence: TGCGCCAGCAGCTTGTCGGGGACTCATAACACAGATACGCAGTATTTT. Translated: CASSLSGTHNTDTQYF.

A single count supports this clone. The chain has TRBV4-3 and TRBJ2-5; TRBD1 matches 7 bases. Trimming at V came to 0 bases and at J to 5 bases, leaving 6 bases not matched to a gene. The CDR3 runs to 15 residues. Germline loops: CDR1 LGHNA, CDR2 YSLEER. The CDR3 region is CASSQENLDRETQYF. The CDR3, as DNA: TGCGCCAGCAGCCAAGAGAACCTGGACAGGGAGACCCAGTACTTC.

This clone has only a few counts. The rearrangement uses TRBV20-1 and TRBJ1-2; a weak D match, TRBD1 (5 bases). Trimming stripped 2 bases from V and 8 bases from J, with 9 bases between. Germline values: CDR1 DFQATT, CDR2 SNEGSKA (reference sequence). The CDR3 runs 11 residues. CDR3 residues: CSARRDAGYTF. Here the CDR3 DNA reads TGCAGTGCTAGAAGGGACGCCGGCTACACCTTC.

The chain combines TRBV9 with TRBJ2-1; TRBD2 matches 10 bases. Germline V gives CDR1 SGDLS, CDR2 YYNGEE. The CDR3 is made up of 16 amino acids. The J segment lost 8 bases and the V segment lost 4 bases, leaving 12 bases of the junction unmatched. The CDR3 DNA reads as TGTGCCAGCAGCACGGGACTAGCGCACGGGGGCTATGAGCAGTTCTTC. Encoded protein: CASSTGLAHGGYEQFF.